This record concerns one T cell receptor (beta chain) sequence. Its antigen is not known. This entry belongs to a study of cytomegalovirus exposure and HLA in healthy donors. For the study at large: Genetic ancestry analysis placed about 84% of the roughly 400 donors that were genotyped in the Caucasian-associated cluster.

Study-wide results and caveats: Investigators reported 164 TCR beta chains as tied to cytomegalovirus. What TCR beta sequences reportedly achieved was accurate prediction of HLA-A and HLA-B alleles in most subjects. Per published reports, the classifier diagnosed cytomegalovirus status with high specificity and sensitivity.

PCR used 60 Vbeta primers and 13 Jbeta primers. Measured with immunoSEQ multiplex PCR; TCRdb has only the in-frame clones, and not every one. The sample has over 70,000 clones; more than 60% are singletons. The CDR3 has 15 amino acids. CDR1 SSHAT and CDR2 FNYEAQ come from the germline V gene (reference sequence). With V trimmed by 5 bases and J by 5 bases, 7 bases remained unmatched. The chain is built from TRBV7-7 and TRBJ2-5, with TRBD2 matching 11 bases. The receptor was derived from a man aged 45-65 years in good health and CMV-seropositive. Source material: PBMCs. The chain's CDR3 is CASSQLAGVGETQYF. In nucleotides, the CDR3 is TGTGCCAGCAGCCAACTAGCGGGAGTTGGTGAGACCCAGTACTTC. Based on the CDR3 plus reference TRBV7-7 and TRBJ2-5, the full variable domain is GAGVSQSPRYKVTKRGQDVTLRCDPISSHATLYWYQQALGQGPEFLTYFNYEAQPDKSGLPSDRFSAERPEGSISTLTIQRTEQRDSAMYRCASSQLAGVGETQYFGPGTRLLVL.